The following is a T cell receptor (beta chain) sequence with its context. The source of the sample is a study of patients and donors after allogeneic stem cell transplantation. Looked up from germline, CDR1 is SNHLY and CDR2 is FYNNEI. V lost 7 bases, J lost 9 bases, and 12 bases lay in between. This CDR3 has 12 amino acids. MiXCR, applied by TCRdb to the RT-PCR reads, yields one record per CDR3 protein. The repertoire holds hundreds of thousands of distinct CDR3 sequences, with 16% as singletons. The sequence was collected from a human donor who was either an allogeneic HSCT recipient or a stem cell or donor lymphocyte infusion donor (not recorded which). It is not recorded whose cells these are; they may come from a transplant donor. The chain recombines TRBV2 with TRBJ2-2; D remains unclear. The sequencing sample was made of blood, either unsorted or a sorted T cell fraction (not recorded which). In DNA, the CDR3 is TGTGCCAGCATCCGTGGGAATCGGGAGCTGTTTTTT. This encodes CASIRGNRELFF.